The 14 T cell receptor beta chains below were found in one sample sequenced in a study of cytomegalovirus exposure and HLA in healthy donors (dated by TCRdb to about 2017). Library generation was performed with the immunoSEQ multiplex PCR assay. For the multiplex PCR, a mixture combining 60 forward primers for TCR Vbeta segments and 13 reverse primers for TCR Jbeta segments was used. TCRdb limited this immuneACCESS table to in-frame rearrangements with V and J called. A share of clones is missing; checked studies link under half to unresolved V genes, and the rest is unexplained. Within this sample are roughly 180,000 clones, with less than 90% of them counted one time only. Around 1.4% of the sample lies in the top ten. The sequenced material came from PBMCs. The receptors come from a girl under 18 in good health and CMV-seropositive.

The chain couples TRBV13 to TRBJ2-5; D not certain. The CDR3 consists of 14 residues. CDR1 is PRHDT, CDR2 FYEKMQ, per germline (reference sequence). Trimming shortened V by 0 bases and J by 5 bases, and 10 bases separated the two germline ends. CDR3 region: CASSLGGIGETQYF. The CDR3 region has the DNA TGTGCCAGCAGCTTAGGGGGTATCGGGGAGACCCAGTACTTC.

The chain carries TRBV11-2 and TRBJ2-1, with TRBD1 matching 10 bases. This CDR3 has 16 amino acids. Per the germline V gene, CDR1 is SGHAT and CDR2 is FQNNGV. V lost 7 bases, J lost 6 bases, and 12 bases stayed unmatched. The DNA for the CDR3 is TGTGCCAGCAAACGAACCGGGACAGGGGCTGGCAATGAGCAGTTCTTC. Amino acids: CASKRTGTGAGNEQFF.

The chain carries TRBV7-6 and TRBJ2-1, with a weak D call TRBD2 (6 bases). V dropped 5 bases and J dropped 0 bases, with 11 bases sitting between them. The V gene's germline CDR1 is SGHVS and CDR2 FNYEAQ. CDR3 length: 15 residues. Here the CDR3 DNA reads TGTGCCAGCAGCCCGAGCGGGTTCTCCTACAATGAGCAGTTCTTC. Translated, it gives CASSPSGFSYNEQFF.

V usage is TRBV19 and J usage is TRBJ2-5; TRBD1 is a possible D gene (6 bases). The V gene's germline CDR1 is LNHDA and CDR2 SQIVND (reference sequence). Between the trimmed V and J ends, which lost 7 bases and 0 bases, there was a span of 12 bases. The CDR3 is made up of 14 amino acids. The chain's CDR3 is CASMNRAHQETQYF. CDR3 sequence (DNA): TGTGCCAGTATGAACAGGGCCCACCAAGAGACCCAGTACTTC.

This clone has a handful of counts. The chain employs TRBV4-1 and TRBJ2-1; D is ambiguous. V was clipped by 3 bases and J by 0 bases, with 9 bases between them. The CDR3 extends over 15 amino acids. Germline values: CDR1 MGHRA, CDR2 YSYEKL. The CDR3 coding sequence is TGCGCCAGCAGCCACAAACCAGACTCCTACAATGAGCAGTTCTTC. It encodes CASSHKPDSYNEQFF.

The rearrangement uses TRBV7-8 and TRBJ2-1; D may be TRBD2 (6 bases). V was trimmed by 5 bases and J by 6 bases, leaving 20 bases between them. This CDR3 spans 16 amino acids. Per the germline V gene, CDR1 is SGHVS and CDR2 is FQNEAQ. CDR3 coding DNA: TGTGCCAGCAGCCCGATCACTAGCACCGGATCCAATGAGCAGTTCTTC. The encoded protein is CASSPITSTGSNEQFF.

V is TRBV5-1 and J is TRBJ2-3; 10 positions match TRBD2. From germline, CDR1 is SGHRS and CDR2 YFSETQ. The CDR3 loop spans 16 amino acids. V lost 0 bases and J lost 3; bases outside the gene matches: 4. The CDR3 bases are TGCGCCAGCAGCTTGGCCCGGACTAGCGGTACAGATACGCAGTATTTT. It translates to CASSLARTSGTDTQYF.

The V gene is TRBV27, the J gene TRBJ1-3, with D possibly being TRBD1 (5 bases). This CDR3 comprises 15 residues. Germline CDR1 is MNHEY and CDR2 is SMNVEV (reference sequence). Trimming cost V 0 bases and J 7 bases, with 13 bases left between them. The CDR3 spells CASSLSFGGGNTIYF. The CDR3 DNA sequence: TGTGCCAGCAGTTTATCATTTGGGGGAGGGAACACCATATATTTT.

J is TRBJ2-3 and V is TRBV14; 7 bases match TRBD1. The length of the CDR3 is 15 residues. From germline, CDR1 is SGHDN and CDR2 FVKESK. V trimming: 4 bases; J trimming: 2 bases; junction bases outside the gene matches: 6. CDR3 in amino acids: CASSPHRGYTDTQYF. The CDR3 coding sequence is TGTGCCAGCAGCCCGCACAGGGGATACACAGATACGCAGTATTTT. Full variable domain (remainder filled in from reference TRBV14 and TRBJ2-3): EAGVTQFPSHSVIEKGQTVTLRCDPISGHDNLYWYRRVMGKEIKFLLHFVKESKQDESGMPNNRFLAERTGGTYSTLKVQPAELEDSGVYFCASSPHRGYTDTQYFGPGTRLTVL.

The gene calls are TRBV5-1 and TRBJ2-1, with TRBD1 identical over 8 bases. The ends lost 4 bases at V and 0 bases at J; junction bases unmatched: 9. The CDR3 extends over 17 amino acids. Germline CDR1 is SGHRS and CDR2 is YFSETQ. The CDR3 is CASSPRTGPSSYNEQFF. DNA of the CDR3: TGCGCCAGCAGCCCCCGGACAGGGCCTAGCTCCTACAATGAGCAGTTCTTC.

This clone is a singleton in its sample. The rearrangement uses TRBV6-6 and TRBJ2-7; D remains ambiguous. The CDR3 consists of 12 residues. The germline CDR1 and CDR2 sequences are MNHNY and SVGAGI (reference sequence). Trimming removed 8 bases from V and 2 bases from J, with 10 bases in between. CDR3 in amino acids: CASGDGTYEQYF. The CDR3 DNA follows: TGTGCCAGCGGAGACGGCACCTACGAGCAGTACTTC.

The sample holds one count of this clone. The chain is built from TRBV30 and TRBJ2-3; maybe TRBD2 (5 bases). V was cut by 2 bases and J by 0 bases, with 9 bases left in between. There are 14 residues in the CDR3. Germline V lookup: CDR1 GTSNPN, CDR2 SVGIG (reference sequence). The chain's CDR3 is CAWSIGLSTDTQYF. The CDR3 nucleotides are TGTGCCTGGAGTATAGGACTTAGCACAGATACGCAGTATTTT.

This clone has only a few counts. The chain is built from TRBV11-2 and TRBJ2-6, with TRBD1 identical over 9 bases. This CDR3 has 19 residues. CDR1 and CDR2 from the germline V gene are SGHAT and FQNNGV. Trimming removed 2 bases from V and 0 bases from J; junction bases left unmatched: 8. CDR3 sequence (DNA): TGTGCCAGCAGCTTAAACTTACAGGGGGCGAGCTCTGGGGCCAACGTCCTGACTTTC. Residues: CASSLNLQGASSGANVLTF. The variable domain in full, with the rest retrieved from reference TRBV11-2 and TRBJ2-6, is EAGVAQSPRYKIIEKRQSVAFWCNPISGHATLYWYQQILGQGPKLLIQFQNNGVVDDSQLPKDRFSAERLKGVDSTLKIQPAKLEDSAVYLCASSLNLQGASSGANVLTFGAGSRLTVL.

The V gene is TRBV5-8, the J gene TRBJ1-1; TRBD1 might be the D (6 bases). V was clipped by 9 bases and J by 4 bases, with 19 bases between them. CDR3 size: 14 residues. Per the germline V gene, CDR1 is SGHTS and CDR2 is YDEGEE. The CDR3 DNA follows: TGTGCCACCCGAGAGGGGGGGTCGGGCACTGAAGCTTTCTTT. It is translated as CATREGGSGTEAFF.